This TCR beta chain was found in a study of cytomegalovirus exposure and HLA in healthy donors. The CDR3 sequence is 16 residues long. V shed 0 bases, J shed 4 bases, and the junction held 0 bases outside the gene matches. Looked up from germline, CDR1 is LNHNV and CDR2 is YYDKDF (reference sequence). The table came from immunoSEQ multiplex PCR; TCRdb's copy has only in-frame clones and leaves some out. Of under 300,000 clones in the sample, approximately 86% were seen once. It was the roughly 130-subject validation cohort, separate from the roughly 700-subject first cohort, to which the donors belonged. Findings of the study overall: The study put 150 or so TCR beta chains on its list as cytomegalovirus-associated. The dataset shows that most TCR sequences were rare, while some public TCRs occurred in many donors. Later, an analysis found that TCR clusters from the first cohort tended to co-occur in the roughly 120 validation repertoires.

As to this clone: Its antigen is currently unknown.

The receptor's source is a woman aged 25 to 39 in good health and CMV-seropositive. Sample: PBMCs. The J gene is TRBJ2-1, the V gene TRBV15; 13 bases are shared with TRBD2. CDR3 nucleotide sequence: TGTGCCACCAGCAGAGAGGGACTAGCGGGATACAATGAGCAGTTCTTC. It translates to CATSREGLAGYNEQFF.